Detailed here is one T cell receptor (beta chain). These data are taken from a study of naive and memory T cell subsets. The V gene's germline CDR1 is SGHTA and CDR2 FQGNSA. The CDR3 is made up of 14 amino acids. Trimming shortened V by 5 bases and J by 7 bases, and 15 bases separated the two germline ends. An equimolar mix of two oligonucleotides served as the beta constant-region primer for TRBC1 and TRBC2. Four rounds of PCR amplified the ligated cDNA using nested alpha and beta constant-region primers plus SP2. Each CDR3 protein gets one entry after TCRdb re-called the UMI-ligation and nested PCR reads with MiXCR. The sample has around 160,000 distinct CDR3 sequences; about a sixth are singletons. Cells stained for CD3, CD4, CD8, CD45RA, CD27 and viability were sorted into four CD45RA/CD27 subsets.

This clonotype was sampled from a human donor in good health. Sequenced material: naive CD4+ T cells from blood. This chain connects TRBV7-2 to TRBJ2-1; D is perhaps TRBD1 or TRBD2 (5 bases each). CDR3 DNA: TGTGCCAGCAGCCTTATCTCCGGGGCAAATGAGCAGTTCTTC. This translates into CASSLISGANEQFF.